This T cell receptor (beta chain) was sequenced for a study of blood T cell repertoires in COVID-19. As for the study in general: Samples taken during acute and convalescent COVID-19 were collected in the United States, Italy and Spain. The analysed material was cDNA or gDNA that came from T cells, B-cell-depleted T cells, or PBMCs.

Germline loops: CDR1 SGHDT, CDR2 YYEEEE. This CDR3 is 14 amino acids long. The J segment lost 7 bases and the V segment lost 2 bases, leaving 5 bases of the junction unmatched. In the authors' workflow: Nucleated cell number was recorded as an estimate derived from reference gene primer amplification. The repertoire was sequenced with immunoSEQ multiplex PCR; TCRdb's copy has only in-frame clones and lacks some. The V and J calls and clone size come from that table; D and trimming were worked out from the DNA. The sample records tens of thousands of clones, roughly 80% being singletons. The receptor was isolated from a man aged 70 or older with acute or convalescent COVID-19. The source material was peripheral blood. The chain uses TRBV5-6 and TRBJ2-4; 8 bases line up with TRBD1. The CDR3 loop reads CASSLETGDNIQYF. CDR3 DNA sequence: TGTGCCAGCAGCTTAGAGACAGGGGACAACATTCAGTACTTC.